The TCR beta chain described here comes from a study of Ad26.COV2.S vaccination and SARS-CoV-2 variants. Study results and limitations: Substantial breadth was reported for post-vaccination spike-specific CD8+ and CD4+ T cells. The TCR breadth and depth analyses may have produced an underestimate of total T cell responses.

As for this clone: The antigen remains unidentified.

The CDR3 loop spans 14 amino acids. Germline CDR1 is MNHNY and CDR2 is SVGAGI (reference sequence). V dropped 2 bases and J dropped 4 bases, with 11 bases sitting between them. TCRdb's copy holds only in-frame clones and misses some; the assay was immunoSEQ multiplex PCR. The sample gives under 150,000 clones, 86% of which show up once; 5% is in the top ten. The source is a human donor who had recovered from COVID-19. The sample consisted of peripheral blood, taken after recovery from COVID-19. This chain joins TRBV6-6 and TRBJ1-1, with a possible D match to TRBD1 (5 bases). CDR3 sequence reads: CASSYGWGGTEAFF. Written as DNA, the CDR3 is TGTGCCAGCAGTTACGGATGGGGGGGCACTGAAGCTTTCTTT.